This T cell receptor beta chain was profiled in a study of regulatory and conventional T cells in RAG deficiency. Points from the study as a whole: Patient subsets had shorter CDR3s; Omenn Treg-Tconv overlap exceeded 80%.

Note on this clone: Its matching antigen is unknown. One end of the junction fails to match germline, which may point to a read error.

Germline CDR1 is SQVTM and CDR2 is ANQGSEA. The length of the CDR3 is 13 residues. Clones were read by immunoSEQ multiplex PCR, and TCRdb kept only the in-frame ones, dropping some. The sample has 8,500 or so clones, approximately 80% seen once. The sample was also linked to a second study, of regulatory T cells. That study adds: The primer mix had 52 TRBV and 13 TRBJ primers.

The sequencing sample was made of CD8+ T cells sorted from blood. The clonotype originates from a human donor in good health. V gene TRBV29-1 combines with J gene TRBJ1-2, with D perhaps TRBD1 (6 bases). The CDR3 protein is CSVEGQTNYGYTF. CDR3 nucleotides: TGCAGCGTAGAAGGACAGACTAACTATGGCTACACCTTC.